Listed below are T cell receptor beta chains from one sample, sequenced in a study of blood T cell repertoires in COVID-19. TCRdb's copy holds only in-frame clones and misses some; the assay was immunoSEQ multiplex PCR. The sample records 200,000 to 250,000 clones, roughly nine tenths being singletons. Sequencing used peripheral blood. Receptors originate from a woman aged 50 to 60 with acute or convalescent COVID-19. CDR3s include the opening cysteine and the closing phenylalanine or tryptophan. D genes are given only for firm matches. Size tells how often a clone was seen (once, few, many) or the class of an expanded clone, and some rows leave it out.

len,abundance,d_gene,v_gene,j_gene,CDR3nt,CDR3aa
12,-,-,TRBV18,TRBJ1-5,TGTGCCAGCTCACCCCGGGGGGAGCCCCAGCATTTT,CASSPRGEPQHF
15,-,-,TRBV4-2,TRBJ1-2,TGTGCCAGCAGCCAAGACCCACAGACATACTATGGCTACACCTTC,CASSQDPQTYYGYTF
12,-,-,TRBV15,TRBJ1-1,TGTGCCACCTCCAGGGTTCTTTATGAAGCTTTCTTT,CATSRVLYEAFF
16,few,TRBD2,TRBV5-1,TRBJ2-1,TGCGCCAGCAGCTCCCAGCTTAGCGGGAGTGGGGATGAGCAGTTCTTC,CASSSQLSGSGDEQFF
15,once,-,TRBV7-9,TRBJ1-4,TGTGCCAGCAGCTCGGACTCGGCAACTAATGAAAAACTGTTTTTT,CASSSDSATNEKLFF
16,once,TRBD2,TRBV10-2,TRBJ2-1,TGCGCCAGCATCGCGGCGGGACTAGGGGCAGGCGGTGAGCAGTTCTTC,CASIAAGLGAGGEQFF
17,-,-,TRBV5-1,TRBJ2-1,TGCGCCAGCAGCTTTTTAAGAGGAACGGGCTCCTACAATGAGCAGTTCTTC,CASSFLRGTGSYNEQFF
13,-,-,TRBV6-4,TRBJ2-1,TGTGCCAGCAGTGCAGCGTCGGGCAATGAGCAGTTCTTC,CASSAASGNEQFF
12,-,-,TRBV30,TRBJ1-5,TGTGCCTGGAGTGGGGGCTCTCAGCCCCAGCATTTT,CAWSGGSQPQHF
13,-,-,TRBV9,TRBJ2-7,TGTGCCAGCAGCGTAGCCCCCAACTACGAGCAGTACTTC,CASSVAPNYEQYF
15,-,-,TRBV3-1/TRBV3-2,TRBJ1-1,TGTGCCAGCAGCCAATGGTGGGGGGAGAACACTGAAGCTTTCTTT,CASSQWWGENTEAFF
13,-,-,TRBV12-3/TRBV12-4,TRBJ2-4,TGTGCCAGCAGTCTGAATCAGGGGACCATTCAGTACTTC,CASSLNQGTIQYF
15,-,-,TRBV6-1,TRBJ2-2,TGTGCCAGCAGTGAAGGAGGGCGTCCCACCGGGGAGCTGTTTTTT,CASSEGGRPTGELFF
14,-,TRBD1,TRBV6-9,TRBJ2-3,TGTGCCAGCACCACGCCGGGACAGTCAGATACGCAGTATTTT,CASTTPGQSDTQYF
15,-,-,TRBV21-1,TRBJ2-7,TGTGCCAGCAGCAAACTAGCGGAGCCCCTCTACGAGCAGTACTTC,CASSKLAEPLYEQYF
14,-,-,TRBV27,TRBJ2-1,TGTGCCAGCAGTTTTTCGGTGGTTAACAATGAGCAGTTCTTC,CASSFSVVNNEQFF
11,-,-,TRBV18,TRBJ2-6,TGTGCCAGCTCCACAGGGTACGTCCTGACTTTC,CASSTGYVLTF
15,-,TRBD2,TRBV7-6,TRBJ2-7,TGTGCCAGCAGCTTAGGGAGCGGGAGAGTTTACGAGCAGTACTTC,CASSLGSGRVYEQYF
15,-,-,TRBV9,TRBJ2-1,TGTGCCAGCAGCGTAGCTGGGCCACGATACAATGAGCAGTTCTTC,CASSVAGPRYNEQFF
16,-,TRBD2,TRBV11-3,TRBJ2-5,TGTGCCAGCAGCTTAGGGTTCCCTAGCGGTCAAGAGACCCAGTACTTC,CASSLGFPSGQETQYF
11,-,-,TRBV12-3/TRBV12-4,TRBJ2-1,TGTGCCAGCAGTCTTCTCGGTGAGCAGTTCTTC,CASSLLGEQFF
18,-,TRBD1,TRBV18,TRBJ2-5,TGTGCCAGCTCACCGGGACAGGCCGTGTTTTTTCTAGGGGAGACCCAGTACTTC,CASSPGQAVFFLGETQYF
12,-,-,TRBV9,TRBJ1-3,TGTGCCAGCAGTCCCCGAGGAAGCACCATATATTTT,CASSPRGSTIYF
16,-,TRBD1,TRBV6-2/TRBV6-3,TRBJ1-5,TGTGCCAGCAGTTACTCTTGGGGACAGAGCAATCAGCCCCAGCATTTT,CASSYSWGQSNQPQHF